A single sample is the source of the 18 T cell receptor beta chains below, sequenced in a study of T cell repertoires in cytomegalovirus infection. Each CDR3 protein is one row after TCRdb ran MiXCR on the reads. The table shows about 47,000 distinct CDR3 sequences, with about a fifth occurring only once. No antigen is known for these receptors. Here the sequenced sample was CD8+ T cells from cultured PBMCs, taken from culture after CMV antigen stimulation. Receptors were obtained from a human donor in good health (CMV status not recorded). Some clones in this sample may be carry-over from other donors' samples.

This clonotype was counted ten times or more. This rearrangement joins TRBV20-1 to TRBJ1-2; 8 bases line up with TRBD1. V shed 0 bases and J 6 bases; nucleotides not matched to a gene: 6. Looked up from germline, CDR1 is DFQATT and CDR2 is SNEGSKA (reference sequence). CDR3 length equals 14 residues. Here the CDR3 reads CSARDPTGDHGYTF. CDR3 bases: TGCAGTGCTAGAGATCCGACAGGGGATCATGGCTACACCTTC.

This clonotype was seen more than once but under ten times. The V and J genes are TRBV7-6 and TRBJ2-3; no firm D call. Trimming removed 2 bases from V and 1 base from J, with 22 bases in between. Germline V gene sequence: CDR1 SGHVS, CDR2 FNYEAQ. The CDR3 length is 19 residues. The CDR3 here is CASSLPLGNPGPGTDTQYF. For the CDR3, the DNA is TGTGCCAGCAGCTTACCCCTAGGAAATCCGGGCCCGGGCACAGATACGCAGTATTTT.

The sample holds many counts of this clonotype. This chain uses TRBV11-2 with TRBJ2-1; weak D call: TRBD1 (6 bases). Trimming cost V 1 base and J 9 bases, with 13 bases left between them. The germline V gene encodes CDR1 SGHAT and CDR2 FQNNGV. This CDR3 has 14 amino acids. Here the CDR3 DNA reads TGTGCCAGCAGCTTAGTTACCCGGGACACTGAGCAGTTCTTC. Translating gives CASSLVTRDTEQFF.

This clonotype was counted at least ten times. This rearrangement joins TRBV7-8 to TRBJ1-5; D is unresolved. Trimming took off 5 bases at V and 0 bases at J, with 8 bases between the two ends. The CDR3 spans 14 residues. CDR1 SGHVS and CDR2 FQNEAQ come from the germline V gene. CDR3 bases: TGTGCCAGCAGCCCAGGTAGTAGCAATCAGCCCCAGCATTTT. This translates into CASSPGSSNQPQHF. The whole variable domain, remainder taken from reference TRBV7-8 and TRBJ1-5, is GAGVSQSPRYKVAKRGQDVALRCDPISGHVSLFWYQQALGQGPEFLTYFQNEAQLDKSGLPSDRFFAERPEGSVSTLKIQRTQQEDSAVYLCASSPGSSNQPQHFGDGTRLSIL.

This clonotype was recorded many times. The genes are TRBV20-1 and TRBJ1-2; TRBD1 matches at 7 bases. The germline gives CDR1 DFQATT, CDR2 SNEGSKA (reference sequence). V shed 3 bases, J shed 4 bases, and the junction held 11 bases outside the gene matches. The CDR3 sequence is 15 residues long. The CDR3 nucleotides are TGCAGTGCTAGTACAGGGGCAAGTACATCCTATGGCTACACCTTC. Its translation: CSASTGASTSYGYTF.

This chain links TRBV20-1 with TRBJ1-2, with 11 bases fitting TRBD1. This CDR3 is 15 amino acids long. Germline trimming cut 3 bases from V and 8 bases from J; bases unmatched to any gene: 11. CDR1 is DFQATT, CDR2 SNEGSKA, per germline (reference sequence). The CDR3 reads CSARTGQGALEGYTF. CDR3 coding DNA: TGCAGTGCTAGGACCGGACAGGGGGCTTTGGAAGGCTACACCTTC.

This clonotype has a handful of counts. The genes are TRBV20-1 and TRBJ1-6, with a weak D call TRBD1 (5 bases). Germline loops: CDR1 DFQATT, CDR2 SNEGSKA (reference sequence). The CDR3 extends over 16 amino acids. Trimming left V 3 bases short and J 0 bases short, with 12 bases between. The CDR3 loop reads CSASDVGGSYNSPLHF. The CDR3 DNA reads TGCAGTGCTAGTGATGTGGGGGGCTCCTATAATTCACCCCTCCACTTT.

This clonotype was seen ten or more times. The chain joins TRBV5-1 to TRBJ2-5; 9 bases match TRBD2. Germline values: CDR1 SGHRS, CDR2 YFSETQ. This CDR3 comprises 16 residues. V shed 3 bases and J 0 bases; nucleotides not matched to a gene: 6. The CDR3: CASSWIAGDYQETQYF. For the CDR3, the DNA is TGCGCCAGCAGCTGGATAGCGGGGGACTACCAAGAGACCCAGTACTTC.

The chain has TRBV4-1 and TRBJ2-6; 13 positions match TRBD2. This CDR3 contains 18 residues. The V gene's germline CDR1 is MGHRA and CDR2 YSYEKL. Losses at the gene ends were 4 bases for V and 2 bases for J; bases not matched to a gene: 5. Here the CDR3 DNA reads TGCGCCAGCAGCCTTCTAGGACTAGCGGGAGCTGGGGCCAACGTCCTGACTTTC. It specifies CASSLLGLAGAGANVLTF.

This clonotype has at least ten counts. CDR3 nucleotides: TGTGCCAGCAGCTTAGCGGGGTCCATTACGAACACCGGGGAGCTGTTTTTT. As protein: CASSLAGSITNTGELFF. The J gene is TRBJ2-2, the V gene TRBV7-9, with D uncertain. The CDR3 has 17 residues. V shed 0 bases and J shed 0 bases, with 11 bases lying between them. The germline gives CDR1 SEHNR, CDR2 FQNEAQ (reference sequence). Full variable domain (rest looked up from reference TRBV7-9 and TRBJ2-2): DTGVSQNPRHKITKRGQNVTFRCDPISEHNRLYWYRQTLGQGPEFLTYFQNEAQLEKSRLLSDRFSAERPKGSFSTLEIQRTEQGDSAMYLCASSLAGSITNTGELFFGEGSRLTVL.

This clonotype was seen at least ten times. The V and J genes are TRBV7-2 and TRBJ2-3; a weak D match, TRBD2 (5 bases). The CDR3 length is 18 residues. Trimming removed 0 bases from V and 2 bases from J, with 18 bases in between. The germline gives CDR1 SGHTA, CDR2 FQGNSA. CDR3 DNA: TGTGCCAGCAGCTTAGCGCAATCGAGGGCTTGGGACACAGATACGCAGTATTTT. As protein: CASSLAQSRAWDTDTQYF.

This clonotype occurred many times. CDR3 sequence: CASRLTKGAEVKNIQYF. The CDR3 region has the DNA TGTGCCAGCAGGTTGACTAAGGGGGCGGAAGTCAAAAACATTCAGTACTTC. The genes are TRBV6-1 and TRBJ2-4; TRBD1 matches 7 bases. Unmatched junction bases numbered 14, after V lost 6 bases and J lost 3 bases. In germline, CDR1 is MNHNS, CDR2 SASEGT. The CDR3 has 17 amino acids.

This clonotype was detected only a few times. The CDR3, as DNA: TGTGCCAGCAGGCCGGGACAGGGGGACTCCTGGAACACCGGGGAGCTGTTTTTT. The encoded protein is CASRPGQGDSWNTGELFF. This rearrangement joins TRBV28 to TRBJ2-2; 11 nucleotides agree with TRBD1. The J segment lost 1 base and the V segment lost 6 bases, leaving 10 bases of the junction unmatched. Germline values: CDR1 MDHEN, CDR2 SYDVKM. The CDR3 spans 18 residues.

This clonotype has ten or more counts. The chain is built from TRBV4-2 and TRBJ2-1, with TRBD1 as a possible D gene (5 bases). The CDR3 covers 16 residues. V dropped 1 base and J dropped 0 bases, with 10 bases sitting between them. Germline assignment: CDR1 LGHNA and CDR2 YNFKEQ. The CDR3, as DNA: TGTGCCAGCAGCCAAGGGACAACCAGCTCCTACAATGAGCAGTTCTTC. Translated, it gives CASSQGTTSSYNEQFF.

This CDR3 reads CSVPQGTEAFF. For the CDR3, the DNA is TGCAGCGTTCCACAGGGTACTGAAGCTTTCTTT. This sequence joins TRBV29-1 and TRBJ1-1, with D possibly matching TRBD1 (6 bases). V lost 5 bases and J lost 5, with 9 bases in between. The CDR3 loop spans 11 amino acids. Germline V gene lookup returns CDR1 SQVTM and CDR2 ANQGSEA.

As for this clonotype: One end of the junction fails to match germline, which may point to a read error. This rearrangement joins TRBV7-6 to TRBJ2-7; D is undetermined. Germline loops: CDR1 SGHVS, CDR2 FNYEAQ. The CDR3 loop spans 14 amino acids. This CDR3 is CASGLETSSYEQYF. In nucleotides, the CDR3 is TGTGCCAGCGGCTTAGAGACGAGCTCCTACGAGCAGTACTTC.

This clonotype was detected a few times. The rearrangement uses TRBV19 and TRBJ1-2; 12 bases line up with TRBD1. The CDR3 has 12 amino acids. CDR1 is LNHDA, CDR2 SQIVND, per germline (reference sequence). V gave up 9 bases and J gave up 8 bases; unmatched junction bases: 4. The CDR3 nucleotides are TGTGCCAGCCGGGACAGGGGGCTCGGCTACACCTTC. Translation gives CASRDRGLGYTF. Combining the CDR3 with reference TRBV19 and TRBJ1-2 gives the whole variable domain DGGITQSPKYLFRKEGQNVTLSCEQNLNHDAMYWYRQDPGQGLRLIYYSQIVNDFQKGDIAEGYSVSREKKESFPLTVTSAQKNPTAFYLCASRDRGLGYTFGSGTRLTVV.

This rearrangement joins TRBV4-3 to TRBJ2-1; 12 nucleotides agree with TRBD2. The CDR3 consists of 15 residues. With V trimmed by 0 bases and J by 9 bases, 3 bases remained unmatched. Germline V CDR1 and CDR2: LGHNA, YSLEER. CDR3 sequence: CASSQESSGRGEQFF. The CDR3 DNA is TGCGCCAGCAGCCAAGAATCTAGCGGGAGGGGTGAGCAGTTCTTC.